This TCR beta chain was sequenced for a study of blood T cell repertoires in COVID-19. Study-level information: Specimens from acute and convalescent COVID-19 originated in the United States, Italy and Spain.

J was trimmed by 4 bases and V by 6 bases; bases with no gene match: 0. The CDR3 is 12 amino acids. The V gene's germline CDR1 is MNHEY and CDR2 SMNVEV (reference sequence). Under the authors' procedure: The assay estimated nucleated cells by amplifying reference gene primers. The assay was immunoSEQ multiplex PCR, and TCRdb's table has in-frame clones only and misses some. The V and J calls and clone size come from that table; D and trimming were worked out from the DNA. This sample carries around 170,000 clones, nearly 90% of them seen once, and the ten largest clones take about 1.9%. The sequence was obtained from a man aged 18 to 30 who had recovered from COVID-19. The sequenced material came from peripheral blood. The chain employs TRBV27 and TRBJ2-7; 10 positions agree with TRBD2. This CDR3 reads CASRTSGYEQYF. The CDR3 coding sequence is TGTGCCAGCAGGACTAGCGGGTACGAGCAGTACTTC.